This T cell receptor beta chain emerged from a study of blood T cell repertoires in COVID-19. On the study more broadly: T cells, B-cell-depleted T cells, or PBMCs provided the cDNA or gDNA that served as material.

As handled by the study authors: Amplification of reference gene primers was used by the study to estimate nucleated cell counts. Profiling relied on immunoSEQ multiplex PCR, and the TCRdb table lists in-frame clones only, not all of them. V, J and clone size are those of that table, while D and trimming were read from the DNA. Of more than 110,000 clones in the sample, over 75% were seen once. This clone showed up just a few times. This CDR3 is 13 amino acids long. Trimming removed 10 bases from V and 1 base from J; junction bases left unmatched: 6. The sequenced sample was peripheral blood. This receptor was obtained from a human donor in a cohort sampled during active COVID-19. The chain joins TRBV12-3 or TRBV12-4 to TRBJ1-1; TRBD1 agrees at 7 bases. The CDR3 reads CATRQGENTEAFF. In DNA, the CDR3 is TGTGCCACCAGACAGGGAGAGAACACTGAAGCTTTCTTT.